This T cell receptor beta chain appears in the sequencing data of a study of OX40 agonist ivuxolimab in advanced cancers. On the study more broadly: Enrolled patients in dose escalation had cancers that were hepatocellular carcinoma, melanoma, renal cell or head and neck cancer.

Autoimmune disease history or systemic immunosuppression barred patients. The protocol was immunoSEQ multiplex PCR, while the TCRdb copy is restricted to in-frame clones and leaves out a portion. The sample yields tens of thousands of clones, 88% seen once. A word on this clone: The target antigen is unknown.

Study observations and caveats: Still undetermined is the antigen specificity of the expanded peripheral T cells.

CDR1 and CDR2 (germline): SNHLY, FYNNEI. Trimming stripped 4 bases from V and 8 bases from J, with 5 bases between. This CDR3 has 11 residues. The sequence was obtained from an adult with an advanced solid tumor such as melanoma, head and neck, liver or kidney cancer. The chain couples TRBV2 to TRBJ1-4, with D hard to call. This material consisted of CD4+ or CD8+ T cells sorted from blood, taken in a trial of the OX40 agonist ivuxolimab. The DNA of the CDR3 is TGTGCCAGCAGTGCTATGGAAAAACTGTTTTTT. This sequence encodes CASSAMEKLFF.